One sample yielded the 18 T cell receptor beta chains listed below, sequenced in a study of T cell repertoires in cytomegalovirus infection. MiXCR was run by TCRdb on the reads, yielding one entry per CDR3 protein. This sample has some 350,000 distinct CDR3 sequences, with less than 20% found just once. What was sequenced was PBMCs. The receptors stem from a human donor in good health (CMV status not recorded). Some clones in this sample may be carry-over from other donors' samples.

This clonotype was observed many times. The chain links TRBV7-6 to TRBJ1-1; 7 positions match TRBD1. Germline values: CDR1 SGHVS, CDR2 FNYEAQ. The V segment lost 5 bases and the J segment 3 bases; nucleotides outside the gene matches: 3. The CDR3 runs 13 residues. The CDR3, as DNA: TGTGCCAGCAGCAACACAGGGGACACTGAAGCTTTCTTT. Translated, it gives CASSNTGDTEAFF.

The CDR3 sequence: CSAQLAGETQYF. The CDR3 DNA reads TGCAGTGCCCAACTAGCGGGAGAGACCCAGTACTTC. The rearrangement joins TRBV20-1 to TRBJ2-5; TRBD2 agrees at 9 bases. The V gene end was trimmed by 6 bases and the J gene end by 4 bases; junction bases not matched to a gene: 3. The germline CDR1 and CDR2 sequences are DFQATT and SNEGSKA (reference sequence). The CDR3 consists of 12 residues.

This clonotype occurred many times. V gene TRBV7-2 combines with J gene TRBJ2-3; D ambiguous. Trimming cost V 7 bases and J 7 bases, with 9 bases left between them. CDR3 length: 11 residues. Per germline, CDR1 SGHTA and CDR2 FQGNSA. CDR3 sequence reads: CASTVGYTQYF. CDR3 DNA sequence: TGTGCCAGCACTGTCGGGTATACGCAGTATTTT.

This chain links TRBV20-1 with TRBJ2-7, with 7 bases that match TRBD1. The CDR3 sequence is 15 residues long. Germline values: CDR1 DFQATT, CDR2 SNEGSKA (reference sequence). V lost 5 bases, J lost 3 bases, and 13 bases stayed unmatched. As DNA, the CDR3 is TGCAGTGCTCACCCAGCTGGACAGGATGGCTACGAGCAGTACTTC. Protein product: CSAHPAGQDGYEQYF.

This clonotype was seen ten or more times. The chain couples TRBV12-3 or TRBV12-4 to TRBJ1-1; 10 bases agree with TRBD1. This CDR3 region has 15 residues. V dropped 4 bases and J dropped 10; count of bases not matched to a gene: 12. The CDR3 DNA sequence: TGTGCCAGCAGTTCTTCCGGGACAGGGGTGTCTGGAGCTTTCTTT. Amino acids: CASSSSGTGVSGAFF.

This clonotype occurred a few times. The rearrangement links TRBV10-3 to TRBJ2-7; TRBD1 is a possible D gene (6 bases). V shed 4 bases and J shed 4 bases, with 17 bases lying between them. This CDR3 comprises 15 residues. The V gene's germline CDR1 is ENHRY and CDR2 SYGVKD. The chain's CDR3 is CAISGGQGIGYEQYF. The DNA of the CDR3 is TGTGCCATCAGTGGGGGTCAGGGGATCGGATACGAGCAGTACTTC.

The chain combines TRBV24-1 with TRBJ1-1, with no clear D. V was cut by 3 bases and J by 1 base, with 2 bases left in between. From germline, CDR1 is KGHDR and CDR2 SFDVKD. The CDR3 is 12 amino acids. CDR3 protein: CATSDRNTEAFF. CDR3 nucleotides: TGTGCCACCAGTGATCGGAACACTGAAGCTTTCTTT.

This clonotype has ten or more counts. V gene TRBV12-3 or TRBV12-4 combines with J gene TRBJ2-3; D may match TRBD1 or TRBD2 (5 bases each). V gave up 3 bases and J gave up 0 bases, with 13 bases separating them. CDR3 length: 16 residues. The CDR3 DNA reads TGTGCCAGCAGTTTGAACTGGGACCCGAGCACAGATACGCAGTATTTT. Protein product: CASSLNWDPSTDTQYF.

At least ten counts were recorded for this clonotype. The genes are TRBV7-2 and TRBJ2-5, with a weak D call TRBD2 (5 bases). V was pared by 5 bases and J by 2 bases, with 9 bases between. Germline-derived CDR1 and CDR2 are SGHTA and FQGNSA. The CDR3 is made up of 13 amino acids. Here the CDR3 DNA reads TGTGCCAGCAGCGGCGGGCCGCAAGAGACCCAGTACTTC. This gives the protein CASSGGPQETQYF.

In this sample, this clonotype turned up a few times. The chain employs TRBV2 and TRBJ1-1; 8 bases map to TRBD1. J was trimmed by 0 bases and V by 3 bases; bases with no gene match: 3. The CDR3 extends over 15 amino acids. Germline V CDR1 and CDR2: SNHLY, FYNNEI. The chain's CDR3 is CASSDQGAMNTEAFF. CDR3 bases: TGTGCCAGCAGTGATCAGGGGGCTATGAACACTGAAGCTTTCTTT. Full variable domain (missing parts from reference TRBV2 and TRBJ1-1): EPEVTQTPSHQVTQMGQEVILRCVPISNHLYFYWYRQILGQKVEFLVSFYNNEISEKSEIFDDQFSVERPDGSNFTLKIRSTKLEDSAMYFCASSDQGAMNTEAFFGQGTRLTVV.

This chain connects TRBV6-2 or TRBV6-3 to TRBJ1-2, with TRBD1 matching 7 bases. This CDR3 is built from 14 residues. Trimming cost V 0 bases and J 9 bases; bases outside gene matches: 7. Germline CDR1 reads MNHEY; CDR2 reads SVGEGT. The CDR3 protein is CASSYSGTARSYTF. The CDR3 DNA reads as TGTGCCAGCAGTTACTCGGGGACAGCTAGGAGCTACACCTTC.

At least ten counts were recorded for this clonotype. The chain combines TRBV5-4 with TRBJ2-1, with D tentatively TRBD1 or TRBD2 (5 bases each). V was cut by 4 bases and J by 2 bases, with 7 bases left in between. Germline V gene lookup returns CDR1 SGHNT and CDR2 YYREEE (reference sequence). The CDR3 is 13 residues long. The CDR3: CASSEGPYNEQFF. The CDR3 DNA sequence: TGTGCCAGCAGCGAGGGACCCTACAATGAGCAGTTCTTC.

The gene calls are TRBV7-9 and TRBJ1-4; TRBD1 aligns across 11 bases. Trimming cost V 5 bases and J 8 bases; bases outside gene matches: 7. The CDR3 is made up of 15 amino acids. Looked up from germline, CDR1 is SEHNR and CDR2 is FQNEAQ (reference sequence). CDR3 protein: CASSEGGQGVEKLFF. CDR3 sequence (DNA): TGTGCCAGCAGCGAAGGGGGACAGGGGGTGGAAAAACTGTTTTTT. Full variable domain (remainder filled in from reference TRBV7-9 and TRBJ1-4): DTGVSQNPRHKITKRGQNVTFRCDPISEHNRLYWYRQTLGQGPEFLTYFQNEAQLEKSRLLSDRFSAERPKGSFSTLEIQRTEQGDSAMYLCASSEGGQGVEKLFFGSGTQLSVL.

This clonotype was detected ten times or more. The rearrangement links TRBV20-1 to TRBJ2-1; 10 bases fit TRBD2. Losses at the gene ends were 0 bases for V and 6 bases for J; bases not matched to a gene: 5. CDR1 is DFQATT, CDR2 SNEGSKA, per germline (reference sequence). The CDR3 extends over 15 amino acids. The CDR3: CSAREEGTSVNEQFF. CDR3 nucleotides: TGCAGTGCTAGAGAGGAGGGGACTAGCGTCAATGAGCAGTTCTTC.

This clonotype was counted a few times. The rearrangement links TRBV27 to TRBJ2-3, with TRBD2 matching 8 bases. In germline, CDR1 is MNHEY, CDR2 SMNVEV (reference sequence). There are 16 residues in the CDR3. Trimming removed 7 bases from V and 5 bases from J; junction bases left unmatched: 14. CDR3: CASTQPSGGGRDTQYF. The CDR3 DNA reads TGTGCCAGCACCCAACCTTCGGGGGGGGGCCGAGATACGCAGTATTTT.

This clonotype was counted between two and nine times. The chain links TRBV20-1 to TRBJ2-7, with D possibly TRBD2 on 6 matching bases. Germline V CDR1 and CDR2: DFQATT, SNEGSKA (reference sequence). V was shortened by 0 bases and J by 3 bases, with 12 bases between the two germline ends. The CDR3 runs 14 residues. The CDR3 loop is CSARDPTSFYEQYF. Written as DNA, the CDR3 is TGCAGTGCTAGAGACCCGACTAGTTTCTACGAGCAGTACTTC.

Only a few counts were recorded for this clonotype. The V gene is TRBV3-1, the J gene TRBJ2-7, with D hard to call. The CDR3 has 11 residues. From germline, CDR1 is LGHDT and CDR2 YNNKEL (reference sequence). CDR3 amino acids: CASETMGEQYF. Here the CDR3 DNA reads TGTGCTTCGGAAACAATGGGCGAGCAGTACTTC.

The chain combines TRBV20-1 with TRBJ2-1; 16 nucleotides agree with TRBD2. Germline V gene lookup returns CDR1 DFQATT and CDR2 SNEGSKA (reference sequence). CDR3 length: 16 residues. V lost 6 bases to trimming and J lost 6 bases; unmatched junction nucleotides: 8. In nucleotides, the CDR3 is TGCAGTGCACCCCCCGGGACTAGCGGGAGGGTCAATGAGCAGTTCTTC. The encoded protein is CSAPPGTSGRVNEQFF.